These T cell receptor beta chains were read from a single sample in a study of B cell selection in AIRE deficiency. Repertoires were generated with immunoSEQ multiplex PCR, while TCRdb's copy carries only in-frame clones and drops some. The data contain about 18,000 clones, under 95% of them singletons. Sequences were obtained from CD4+CD25+ Tregs sorted from PBMCs. These receptors all come from a human donor in good health. The CDR3 runs from the conserved cysteine through the conserved F or W. The order of the fields is V gene, D gene, J gene, CDR3 protein. D genes are given only for firm matches.

v_call: TRBV28
d_call: .
j_call: TRBJ1-3
cdr3_aa: CASSLYRGKNSGNTIYF

v_call: TRBV6-5
d_call: .
j_call: TRBJ2-1
cdr3_aa: CASASGGLSYNEQFF

v_call: TRBV4-2
d_call: TRBD2
j_call: TRBJ2-1
cdr3_aa: CASSQDRLREVREQFF

v_call: TRBV28
d_call: TRBD1
j_call: TRBJ1-2
cdr3_aa: CASRKGTGGYGYTF

v_call: TRBV6-5
d_call: .
j_call: TRBJ2-1
cdr3_aa: CASSYRGWDNEQFF

v_call: TRBV28
d_call: TRBD1
j_call: TRBJ2-7
cdr3_aa: CASSLFRAGQGAYEQYF

v_call: TRBV7-9
d_call: .
j_call: TRBJ1-1
cdr3_aa: CASSSWGTEAFF

v_call: TRBV7-9
d_call: .
j_call: TRBJ1-1
cdr3_aa: CASSFRRTGGDTEAFF

v_call: TRBV28
d_call: TRBD2
j_call: TRBJ2-7
cdr3_aa: CASIGISGTKNSRPYEQYF

v_call: TRBV6-9
d_call: TRBD2
j_call: TRBJ2-5
cdr3_aa: CASSAPHSGGVEQYF

v_call: TRBV5-1
d_call: TRBD2
j_call: TRBJ2-5
cdr3_aa: CASSLGTSGEETQYF

v_call: TRBV5-6
d_call: TRBD2
j_call: TRBJ2-7
cdr3_aa: CASSLWWEGLEQYF